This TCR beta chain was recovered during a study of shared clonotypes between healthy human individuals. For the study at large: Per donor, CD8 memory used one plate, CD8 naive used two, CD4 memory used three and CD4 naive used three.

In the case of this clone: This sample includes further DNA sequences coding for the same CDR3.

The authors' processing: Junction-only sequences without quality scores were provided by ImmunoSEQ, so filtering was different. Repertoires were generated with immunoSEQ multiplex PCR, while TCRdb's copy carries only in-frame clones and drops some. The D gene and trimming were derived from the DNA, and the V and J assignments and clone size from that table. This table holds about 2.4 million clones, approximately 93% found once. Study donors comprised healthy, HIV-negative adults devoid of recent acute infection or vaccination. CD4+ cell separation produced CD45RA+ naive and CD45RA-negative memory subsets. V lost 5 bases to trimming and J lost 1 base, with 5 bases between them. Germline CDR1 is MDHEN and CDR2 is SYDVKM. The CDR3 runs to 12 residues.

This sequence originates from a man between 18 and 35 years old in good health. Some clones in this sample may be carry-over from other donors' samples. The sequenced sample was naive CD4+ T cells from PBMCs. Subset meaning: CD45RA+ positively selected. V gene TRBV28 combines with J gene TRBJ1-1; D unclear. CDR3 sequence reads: CASSLTNTEAFF. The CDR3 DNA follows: TGTGCCAGCAGTCTCACGAACACTGAAGCTTTCTTT.